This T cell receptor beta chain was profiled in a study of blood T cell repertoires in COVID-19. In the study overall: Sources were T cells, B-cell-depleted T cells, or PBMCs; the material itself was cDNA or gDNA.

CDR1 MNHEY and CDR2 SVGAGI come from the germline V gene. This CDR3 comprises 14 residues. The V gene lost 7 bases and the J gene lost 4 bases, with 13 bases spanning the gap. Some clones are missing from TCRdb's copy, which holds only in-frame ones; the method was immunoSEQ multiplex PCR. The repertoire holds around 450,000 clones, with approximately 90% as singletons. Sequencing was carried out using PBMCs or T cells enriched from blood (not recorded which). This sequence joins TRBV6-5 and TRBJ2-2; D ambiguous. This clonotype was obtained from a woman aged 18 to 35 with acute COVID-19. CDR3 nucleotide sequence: TGTGCCAGCATCGGCCGGCTAGGCACCGGGGAGCTGTTTTTT. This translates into CASIGRLGTGELFF.